These T cell receptor beta chains were read from a single sample in a study of T-cell reconstitution after alpha-beta-depleted transplantation in children. TCRdb re-called the PCR reads with MiXCR, one entry per CDR3 protein. The table has some 300,000 distinct CDR3 sequences, nearly 8% seen once. The sample consisted of peripheral blood, taken 360 days after TCRalphabeta/CD19-depleted stem cell transplant. Receptors originate from a female patient aged 2-9 years who had a stem cell transplant for Fanconi anemia, so the T cells may come from the graft donor. The CDR3 runs from the conserved cysteine through the conserved F or W. The D gene is left open where the match is weak. The size field is filled for only some rows; it gives once, few, many or a size class.

d_gene	j_gene	abundance	v_gene	len	CDR3aa	CDR3nt
-	TRBJ1-2	-	TRBV7-2	16	CASSLSVAAPNYGYTF	TGTGCCAGCAGCTTAAGCGTTGCAGCCCCTAACTATGGCTACACCTTC
-	TRBJ1-1	many	TRBV6-1	13	CASSAGFDTEAFF	TGTGCCAGCAGTGCCGGATTCGACACTGAAGCTTTCTTT
TRBD1	TRBJ2-7	many	TRBV6-2/TRBV6-3	14	CASSPRDRVYEQYF	TGTGCCAGCAGTCCTCGGGACAGGGTCTACGAGCAGTACTTC
TRBD1	TRBJ2-7	few	TRBV11-1	13	CASSQDRADEQYF	TGTGCCAGCAGCCAGGACAGGGCTGACGAGCAGTACTTC
-	TRBJ1-1	-	TRBV6-2/TRBV6-3	16	CASSYSQGIPYTEAFF	TGTGCCAGCAGTTACTCGCAGGGGATTCCATACACTGAAGCTTTCTTT
-	TRBJ2-7	many	TRBV5-1	13	CASSLQMIGEQYF	TGCGCCAGCAGCTTGCAAATGATCGGGGAGCAGTACTTC
-	TRBJ2-4	many	TRBV20-1	13	CSAPRTETNIQYF	TGCAGTGCTCCCCGGACAGAGACAAACATTCAGTACTTC
-	TRBJ2-7	-	TRBV6-5	14	CASSYLGSPYEQYF	TGTGCCAGCAGTTATCTCGGGAGTCCCTACGAGCAGTACTTC
-	TRBJ2-7	-	TRBV5-1	12	CASSLRAYEQYF	TGCGCCAGCAGCTTGCGGGCCTACGAGCAGTACTTC
-	TRBJ1-1	many	TRBV28	13	CASHGRLNTEAFF	TGTGCCAGCCACGGTAGACTGAACACTGAAGCTTTCTTT
-	TRBJ2-7	-	TRBV11-2	14	CASTTLATPYEQYF	TGTGCCAGCACCACTCTAGCAACTCCCTACGAGCAGTACTTC
-	TRBJ2-1	many	TRBV20-1	14	CSARILSSYNEQFF	TGCAGTGCTAGAATACTAAGCTCCTACAATGAGCAGTTCTTC
TRBD1	TRBJ1-1	many	TRBV20-1	14	CSARAGGGSTEAFF	TGCAGTGCTAGAGCAGGGGGCGGTAGCACTGAAGCTTTCTTT
-	TRBJ2-5	many	TRBV20-1	14	CSAWPRRLGETQYF	TGCAGTGCTTGGCCTAGGCGGTTAGGAGAGACCCAGTACTTC
-	TRBJ2-5	-	TRBV5-1	15	CASSRGGASQETQYF	TGCGCCAGCAGTCGCGGTGGGGCCTCCCAGGAGACCCAGTACTTC
TRBD2	TRBJ2-3	few	TRBV9	15	CASSGSGGLTDTQYF	TGTGCCAGCAGCGGTAGCGGGGGCCTCACAGATACGCAGTATTTT
-	TRBJ2-7	many	TRBV28	14	CASSPTWGPYEQYF	TGTGCCAGCAGTCCCACTTGGGGGCCCTACGAGCAGTACTTC
-	TRBJ1-2	many	TRBV12-3/TRBV12-4	14	CASSPIGENYGYTF	TGTGCCAGCAGTCCCATCGGTGAGAACTATGGCTACACCTTC
-	TRBJ2-3	many	TRBV2	12	CARSSLPDTQYF	TGTGCCAGATCGTCCCTCCCAGATACGCAGTATTTT
TRBD2	TRBJ2-3	few	TRBV6-2/TRBV6-3	13	CASSPPGGTTQYF	TGTGCCAGCAGCCCCCCGGGGGGGACTACGCAGTATTTT
-	TRBJ1-2	few	TRBV20-1	15	CSASSRHLLLNGYTF	TGCAGTGCTAGTTCCAGACACCTCCTTTTGAATGGCTACACCTTC
TRBD2	TRBJ2-1	many	TRBV12-3/TRBV12-4	15	CASSLDSGGAGEQFF	TGTGCCAGCAGTTTAGATAGCGGGGGGGCGGGTGAGCAGTTCTTC
TRBD1	TRBJ2-1	many	TRBV12-3/TRBV12-4	15	CASSSGQGAYNEQFF	TGTGCCAGCAGCTCGGGACAGGGGGCCTACAATGAGCAGTTCTTC